This T cell receptor beta chain was profiled in a study of T cells in tuberculosis. The CDR3 consists of 15 residues. V trimming: 7 bases; J trimming: 1 base; junction bases outside the gene matches: 8. Germline V gene lookup returns CDR1 LNHDA and CDR2 SQIVND (reference sequence). The repertoire was sequenced with immunoSEQ multiplex PCR; TCRdb's copy has only in-frame clones and lacks some. Among tens of thousands of clones listed, about 95% were seen once. This sample's time point: new active TB diagnosis, blood taken before or within 7 days of starting treatment. The sequences come from PBMCs, collected at tuberculosis diagnosis. The chain recombines TRBV19 with TRBJ2-7, with 9 bases lining up with TRBD2. This clonotype was sampled from an adult with tuberculosis. The CDR3 protein is CASKKVAGVSYEQYF. The DNA of the CDR3 is TGTGCCAGTAAGAAGGTAGCGGGAGTATCCTACGAGCAGTACTTC. The full variable domain, in which reference TRBV19 and TRBJ2-7 provide the parts outside the CDR3, is DGGITQSPKYLFRKEGQNVTLSCEQNLNHDAMYWYRQDPGQGLRLIYYSQIVNDFQKGDIAEGYSVSREKKESFPLTVTSAQKNPTAFYLCASKKVAGVSYEQYFGPGTRLTVT.